This T cell receptor (beta chain) was recovered during a study of cytomegalovirus exposure and HLA in healthy donors. About the research overall: Earlier findings included roughly 120 million unique TCR beta sequences obtained from 150 million to 200 million T cells.

As for this clone: Antigen unknown.

The CDR3 contains 15 residues. Looked up from germline, CDR1 is SGHTA and CDR2 is FQGNSA. With V trimmed by 0 bases and J by 5 bases, 5 bases remained unmatched. Primers for the PCR totalled 60 Vbeta and 13 Jbeta. The repertoire was sequenced with immunoSEQ multiplex PCR; TCRdb's copy has only in-frame clones and lacks some. The table shows approximately 100,000 clones, with about 80% occurring only once. Findings and limits, study-wide: Within the data, a cluster of highly shared sequence variants was likely a sequencing artifact. The study put 150 to 200 TCR beta chains on its list as cytomegalovirus-associated.

The chain has TRBV7-2 and TRBJ1-1; 8 nucleotides align to TRBD1. The receptor was isolated from a man aged 40-49 years in good health and CMV-seronegative. Sequenced material: PBMCs. CDR3 sequence (DNA): TGTGCCAGCAGCTTAGCGCAGGGGGCGAGGACTGAAGCTTTCTTT. This gives the protein CASSLAQGARTEAFF. Combining the CDR3 with reference TRBV7-2 and TRBJ1-1 gives the whole variable domain GAGVSQSPSNKVTEKGKDVELRCDPISGHTALYWYRQSLGQGLEFLIYFQGNSAPDKSGLPSDRFSAERTGGSVSTLTIQRTQQEDSAVYLCASSLAQGARTEAFFGQGTRLTVV.